The next 13 T cell receptor beta chains were all read from a single sample in a study of response to subunit inactivated influenza vaccine. TCRdb recomputed calls from the RT-PCR reads with MiXCR, one row per CDR3 protein. The table shows roughly 170,000 distinct CDR3 sequences, with around 9.2% occurring only once. The sample consisted of non-naive T cells sorted from PBMCs, taken on the day of vaccination. The origin of the receptors is a man aged 45-65 years who received an inactivated influenza vaccine.

There are many counts of this clonotype. V gene TRBV19 combines with J gene TRBJ2-1, with 8 bases lining up with TRBD1. The germline CDR1 and CDR2 sequences are LNHDA and SQIVND (reference sequence). CDR3 size: 16 residues. Trimming removed 10 bases from V and 1 base from J; junction bases left unmatched: 12. This chain's CDR3 is CATISPRGRSYNEQFF. The CDR3 DNA is TGTGCCACCATCAGCCCCAGGGGGCGATCCTACAATGAGCAGTTCTTC.

The rearrangement uses TRBV20-1 and TRBJ2-7; D remains ambiguous. Trimming shortened V by 0 bases and J by 4 bases, and 13 bases separated the two germline ends. The germline V gene has CDR1 DFQATT and CDR2 SNEGSKA (reference sequence). The CDR3 covers 14 residues. The CDR3 sequence is CSARDQIKQYEQYF. The DNA for the CDR3 is TGCAGTGCTAGAGATCAGATTAAGCAATACGAGCAGTACTTC.

The chain links TRBV6-2 or TRBV6-3 to TRBJ2-2, with 8 nucleotides matching TRBD1. Germline V gene lookup returns CDR1 MNHEY and CDR2 SVGEGT. The CDR3 is made up of 14 amino acids. The V gene end was trimmed by 0 bases and the J gene end by 12 bases; junction bases not matched to a gene: 6. The CDR3 DNA reads TGTGCCAGCAGTTACTCGGAGCAGGGGGCCCAGCTGTTTTTT. Its protein is CASSYSEQGAQLFF.

This clonotype was detected only a few times. This chain uses TRBV10-3 with TRBJ2-7; 14 nucleotides match TRBD2. V lost 4 bases to trimming and J lost 5 bases; unmatched junction nucleotides: 7. This CDR3 is built from 16 residues. From germline, CDR1 is ENHRY and CDR2 SYGVKD. The CDR3 region is CAISGGLAGEKNEQYF. The CDR3 nucleotides are TGTGCCATCAGTGGGGGACTAGCGGGAGAAAAGAACGAGCAGTACTTC.

This chain uses TRBV11-2 with TRBJ2-7; 8 bases are a match to TRBD2. Germline V gives CDR1 SGHAT, CDR2 FQNNGV. This CDR3 contains 17 residues. The junction had 8 bases not matched to a gene; V was cut back by 1 base and J by 0 bases. CDR3 region: CASSLAGRARGSYEQYF. DNA for the CDR3: TGTGCCAGCAGCTTAGCCGGGAGGGCCAGGGGCTCCTACGAGCAGTACTTC.

The chain links TRBV6-1 to TRBJ2-7; no definite D call. CDR3 length equals 13 residues. V was trimmed by 10 bases and J by 5 bases, leaving 18 bases between them. Germline V gene lookup returns CDR1 MNHNS and CDR2 SASEGT. Here the CDR3 reads CATRAKLIHEQYF. As DNA, the CDR3 is TGTGCCACTAGGGCTAAGCTTATCCACGAGCAGTACTTC.

In the case of this clonotype: A much larger clonotype is one base distant, so this may be a read error. The chain employs TRBV18 and TRBJ2-5; possible D gene TRBD1, 5 bases. The CDR3 totals 16 residues. Germline V gives CDR1 KGHSH, CDR2 LQKENI. CDR3 in DNA: TGTTCCAGCTCACCCCCTTCCAAGGGGTACCAAGAGACCCAGTACTTC. Translated: CSSSPPSKGYQETQYF.

The gene calls are TRBV6-5 and TRBJ2-3, with 15 nucleotides matching TRBD2. This CDR3 has 15 residues. The trim removed 4 bases at V and 10 bases at J, leaving 6 bases unmatched. In germline, CDR1 is MNHEY, CDR2 SVGAGI. CDR3 region: CASSSRTSGGEAQYF. The DNA of the CDR3 is TGTGCCAGCAGTTCTCGGACTAGCGGGGGGGAGGCGCAGTATTTT.

The chain is built from TRBV12-3 or TRBV12-4 and TRBJ2-7; D possibly corresponds to TRBD1 (6 bases). The CDR3 has 15 residues. The V gene lost 5 bases and the J gene lost 2 bases, with 16 bases spanning the gap. CDR3 bases: TGTGCCAGCAGTCTCAGGGGAGACGGTCCCTACGAGCAGTACTTC. It translates to CASSLRGDGPYEQYF.

This clonotype has ten or more counts. The rearrangement joins TRBV5-1 to TRBJ2-5, with D unclear. The CDR3 totals 13 residues. Germline loops: CDR1 SGHRS, CDR2 YFSETQ. Trimming cost V 2 bases and J 5 bases, with 10 bases left between them. The chain's CDR3 is CASSFLSGETQYF. CDR3 coding DNA: TGCGCCAGCAGCTTTCTATCCGGGGAGACCCAGTACTTC.

This sequence joins TRBV7-9 and TRBJ2-2; 13 bases are a match to TRBD2. CDR1 and CDR2 (germline): SEHNR, FQNEAQ (reference sequence). J lost 5 bases, V lost 1 base, and 1 base had no gene match. The CDR3 loop spans 16 amino acids. The CDR3 bases are TGTGCCAGCAGCTTAGGACTAGCGGGAGGTACCGGGGAGCTGTTTTTT. Translated: CASSLGLAGGTGELFF.

This clonotype turned up a few times. The CDR3 protein is CASSPSRTGVSGGRLETQYF. DNA for the CDR3: TGTGCCAGCAGCCCCTCTAGGACCGGGGTCAGCGGGGGGCGTTTGGAGACCCAGTACTTC. This chain uses TRBV4-2 with TRBJ2-5; 9 bases fit TRBD2. The CDR3 runs 20 residues. Germline V lookup: CDR1 LGHNA, CDR2 YNFKEQ. The V gene end was trimmed by 4 bases and the J gene end by 5 bases; junction bases not matched to a gene: 23.

This clonotype has ten or more counts. The chain has TRBV20-1 and TRBJ2-5, with D possibly being TRBD2 (5 bases). Germline V lookup: CDR1 DFQATT, CDR2 SNEGSKA (reference sequence). There are 13 residues in the CDR3. Trimming took 5 bases from V and 1 from J, leaving 11 bases between them. The CDR3 here is CSARRFPQETQYF. For the CDR3, the DNA is TGCAGTGCTCGGAGGTTCCCCCAAGAGACCCAGTACTTC.